A single sample gave rise to the 28 T cell receptor beta chains below, sequenced in a study of OX40 agonist ivuxolimab in advanced cancers. Sequencing was performed with immunoSEQ multiplex PCR; in TCRdb, only in-frame clones are kept and a portion is missing. The repertoire holds more than 45,000 clones, about 88% seen once, with 0.95% to 1.3% in the top ten. The material sequenced was CD4+ or CD8+ T cells sorted from blood, taken in a trial of the OX40 agonist ivuxolimab. These TCRs come from an adult with an advanced solid tumor such as melanoma, head and neck, liver or kidney cancer.

This rearrangement joins TRBV19 to TRBJ2-3; TRBD2 agrees at 13 bases. From germline, CDR1 is LNHDA and CDR2 SQIVND (reference sequence). Trimming removed 6 bases from V and 10 bases from J; junction bases left unmatched: 10. The CDR3 contains 15 residues. The CDR3 DNA reads TGTGCCAGTAGCGAGACTAGCGGGAGGATGTTCGCGCAGTATTTT. Amino acids: CASSETSGRMFAQYF.

The chain is built from TRBV28 and TRBJ1-4; possible D gene TRBD1, 6 bases. From germline, CDR1 is MDHEN and CDR2 SYDVKM. The CDR3 is 13 amino acids. V lost 11 bases and J lost 6, with 16 bases in between. CDR3 in amino acids: CAALQGADEKLFF. CDR3 in DNA: TGTGCCGCACTACAGGGTGCGGATGAAAAACTGTTTTTT.

This sequence joins TRBV7-2 and TRBJ2-7, with TRBD1 as a possible D gene (7 bases). Looked up from germline, CDR1 is SGHTA and CDR2 is FQGNSA. V was shortened by 1 base and J by 3 bases, with 13 bases between the two germline ends. The CDR3 is 15 residues long. The CDR3 spells CASSLEPGGGYEQYF. The DNA for the CDR3 is TGTGCCAGCAGCTTAGAGCCAGGGGGAGGCTACGAGCAGTACTTC.

V and J are TRBV18 and TRBJ1-6; D unresolved. Per the germline V gene, CDR1 is KGHSH and CDR2 is LQKENI. V dropped 4 bases and J dropped 10 bases, with 17 bases sitting between them. The CDR3 is 15 amino acids. CDR3 DNA sequence: TGTGCCAGCTCACTACGGACTGAAGGTTCCTCACCCCTCCACTTT. Translated, it gives CASSLRTEGSSPLHF.

V gene TRBV18 combines with J gene TRBJ2-7; maybe TRBD1 (5 bases). Germline CDR1 reads KGHSH; CDR2 reads LQKENI. The V end was cut by 0 bases, the J end by 2 bases, with 11 bases between. The CDR3 totals 15 residues. The CDR3 nucleotides read TGTGCCAGCTCACCACCGAGATCAGGGACCTACGAGCAGTACTTC. It translates to CASSPPRSGTYEQYF.

The rearrangement links TRBV19 to TRBJ1-1, with D perhaps TRBD1 (5 bases). The CDR3 extends over 15 amino acids. CDR1 and CDR2 (germline): LNHDA, SQIVND (reference sequence). Trimming stripped 1 base from V and 2 bases from J, with 11 bases between. The CDR3 loop is CASSIGGAGNTEAFF. The CDR3 nucleotides read TGTGCCAGTAGTATAGGGGGCGCGGGAAACACTGAAGCTTTCTTT. The complete variable domain, with remaining parts taken from reference TRBV19 and TRBJ1-1, reads DGGITQSPKYLFRKEGQNVTLSCEQNLNHDAMYWYRQDPGQGLRLIYYSQIVNDFQKGDIAEGYSVSREKKESFPLTVTSAQKNPTAFYLCASSIGGAGNTEAFFGQGTRLTVV.

The CDR3 sequence is CASRNREGEKLFF. CDR3 DNA: TGTGCCAGCAGAAACAGGGAGGGGGAAAAACTGTTTTTT. The chain employs TRBV6-6 and TRBJ1-4, with D possibly matching TRBD1 (6 bases). Per the germline V gene, CDR1 is MNHNY and CDR2 is SVGAGI (reference sequence). Deletions cut 6 bases from V and 8 bases from J, with 13 bases between. CDR3 size: 13 residues.

The J gene is TRBJ2-7, the V gene TRBV2, with D perhaps matching TRBD1 or TRBD2 (6 bases each). V was clipped by 8 bases and J by 0 bases, with 14 bases between them. The CDR3 is 14 residues long. Germline CDR1 is SNHLY and CDR2 is FYNNEI. CDR3 sequence: CASCGGLASYEQYF. The CDR3 coding sequence is TGTGCCAGCTGTGGGGGGCTAGCCTCCTACGAGCAGTACTTC.

This clone appeared once. The chain carries TRBV5-1 and TRBJ2-3; D unclear. The V gene lost 0 bases and the J gene lost 0 bases, with 14 bases spanning the gap. The CDR3 is made up of 17 amino acids. The germline gives CDR1 SGHRS, CDR2 YFSETQ. CDR3 sequence: CASSLGSGLFSTDTQYF. CDR3 nucleotide sequence: TGCGCCAGCAGCTTGGGATCAGGCCTGTTTAGCACAGATACGCAGTATTTT.

This sequence joins TRBV30 and TRBJ1-6, with D possibly matching TRBD1 (5 bases). This CDR3 spans 14 amino acids. Germline V lookup: CDR1 GTSNPN, CDR2 SVGIG (reference sequence). V lost 4 bases, J lost 10 bases, and 17 bases lay in between. CDR3 residues: CAWTDTPGNSPLHF. CDR3 nucleotides: TGTGCCTGGACCGATACTCCAGGGAACTCACCCCTCCACTTT.

The rearrangement joins TRBV4-1 to TRBJ2-6; possibly TRBD1 for D (6 bases). The V gene's germline CDR1 is MGHRA and CDR2 YSYEKL. Trimming cost V 0 bases and J 0 bases, with 9 bases left between them. The CDR3 is 17 residues long. DNA of the CDR3: TGCGCCAGCAGCCAAGACGGACAGAGCTCTGGGGCCAACGTCCTGACTTTC. Protein product: CASSQDGQSSGANVLTF.

The chain uses TRBV19 and TRBJ2-4, with TRBD2 as a possible D gene (6 bases). Trimming pared 3 bases from V and 3 bases from J, leaving 15 bases between. From germline, CDR1 is LNHDA and CDR2 SQIVND (reference sequence). The CDR3 covers 16 residues. CDR3 protein: CASSMRGVGGKNIQYF. As DNA, the CDR3 is TGTGCCAGTAGTATGCGCGGGGTTGGAGGCAAAAACATTCAGTACTTC.

The chain employs TRBV11-2 and TRBJ2-2; no reliable D call. Per the germline V gene, CDR1 is SGHAT and CDR2 is FQNNGV. The V end was cut by 2 bases, the J end by 3 bases, with 10 bases between. The CDR3 length is 15 residues. DNA of the CDR3: TGTGCCAGCAGCTTACAAGGGATCGACACCGGGGAGCTGTTTTTT. Amino acids: CASSLQGIDTGELFF.

The genes are TRBV5-6 and TRBJ2-2, with TRBD2 matching over 12 bases. The CDR3 loop spans 18 amino acids. Looked up from germline, CDR1 is SGHDT and CDR2 is YYEEEE. V was pared by 3 bases and J by 4 bases, with 10 bases of the junction left unmatched. The CDR3 here is CASSSGLAGGPITGELFF. CDR3 DNA sequence: TGTGCCAGCAGCTCTGGCCTAGCGGGGGGGCCGATCACCGGGGAGCTGTTTTTT.

The chain employs TRBV6-5 and TRBJ1-1, with D possibly matching TRBD1 (5 bases). The germline V gene has CDR1 MNHEY and CDR2 SVGAGI. This CDR3 is built from 14 residues. Trimming pared 5 bases from V and 1 base from J, leaving 11 bases between. The CDR3 bases are TGTGCCAGCAGTCAATGGGACGGGAACACTGAAGCTTTCTTT. Translation: CASSQWDGNTEAFF.

The rearrangement joins TRBV5-1 to TRBJ2-1; D gene uncertain. Trimming shortened V by 0 bases and J by 2 bases, and 9 bases separated the two germline ends. Germline values: CDR1 SGHRS, CDR2 YFSETQ. The CDR3 is 15 amino acids. CDR3 nucleotides: TGCGCCAGCAGCTTGGCACGGGCCGCCTACAATGAGCAGTTCTTC. Translated: CASSLARAAYNEQFF.

V and J are TRBV11-2 and TRBJ2-1; TRBD2 matches 12 bases. This CDR3 has 16 amino acids. Germline loops: CDR1 SGHAT, CDR2 FQNNGV. The J segment lost 7 bases and the V segment lost 1 base, leaving 5 bases of the junction unmatched. CDR3 protein: CASSLGLAGGLNEQFF. The CDR3 bases are TGTGCCAGCAGCTTAGGGCTAGCGGGGGGGCTGAATGAGCAGTTCTTC.

The rearrangement uses TRBV2 and TRBJ2-5; 13 nucleotides agree with TRBD2. This CDR3 is 17 amino acids long. Germline V gene sequence: CDR1 SNHLY, CDR2 FYNNEI. V was clipped by 4 bases and J by 7 bases; unmatched bases: 12. CDR3 loop: CASSAPPLAGGPVTQYF. CDR3 nucleotides: TGTGCCAGCAGTGCCCCCCCACTAGCGGGGGGGCCCGTGACCCAGTACTTC.

J is TRBJ2-3 and V is TRBV7-3, with 7 bases identical to TRBD1. Germline trimming cut 5 bases from V and 4 bases from J; bases unmatched to any gene: 3. Germline V gene data show CDR1 as SGHTA and CDR2 as FQGTGA. The CDR3 length is 13 residues. Here the CDR3 reads CASSQTGADTQYF. The DNA of the CDR3 is TGTGCCAGCAGCCAAACAGGGGCAGATACGCAGTATTTT.

This clone was seen only a few times. This chain joins TRBV29-1 and TRBJ2-5; TRBD1 matches at 11 bases. This CDR3 is 15 amino acids long. V lost 2 bases to trimming and J lost 6 bases; unmatched junction nucleotides: 8. Germline V gives CDR1 SQVTM, CDR2 ANQGSEA. DNA for the CDR3: TGCAGCGTTGAACCCCCGGGACAGGGGGGGAAGACCCAGTACTTC. Encoded protein: CSVEPPGQGGKTQYF.

V gene TRBV7-8 combines with J gene TRBJ1-5, with D maybe TRBD1 (5 bases). CDR3 length: 14 amino acids. Germline values: CDR1 SGHVS, CDR2 FQNEAQ. V shed 4 bases and J shed 9 bases, with 16 bases lying between them. CDR3 in DNA: TGTGCCAGCAGCTCCCGGGGCCGAACCTCGCCCCAGCATTTT. This gives the protein CASSSRGRTSPQHF.

The genes are TRBV6-1 and TRBJ1-3; no clear D gene. Per germline, CDR1 MNHNS and CDR2 SASEGT. CDR3 length equals 16 residues. Trimming shortened V by 2 bases and J by 4 bases, and 15 bases separated the two germline ends. CDR3 DNA sequence: TGTGCCAGCAGTGAAACCAGTTCGGGGTGGGGAAACACCATATATTTT. Translation gives CASSETSSGWGNTIYF.

V usage is TRBV29-1 and J usage is TRBJ1-2; D may be TRBD1 (6 bases). The V gene's germline CDR1 is SQVTM and CDR2 ANQGSEA. Trimming left V 3 bases short and J 5 bases short, with 10 bases between. CDR3 length equals 12 residues. The DNA for the CDR3 is TGCAGCGTTGAGCTGGGGGCGTATGGCTACACCTTC. Protein product: CSVELGAYGYTF. The complete variable domain, with remaining parts taken from reference TRBV29-1 and TRBJ1-2, reads SAVISQKPSRDICQRGTSLTIQCQVDSQVTMMFWYRQQPGQSLTLIATANQGSEATYESGFVIDKFPISRPNLTFSTLTVSNMSPEDSSIYLCSVELGAYGYTFGSGTRLTVV.

V and J are TRBV7-2 and TRBJ2-7; possibly TRBD1 for D (6 bases). The CDR3 spans 14 residues. Deletions cut 4 bases from V and 3 bases from J, with 13 bases between. Germline V gene sequence: CDR1 SGHTA, CDR2 FQGNSA. The DNA of the CDR3 is TGTGCCAGCAGCTCCAGGACAGAGCTCTACGAGCAGTACTTC. This translates into CASSSRTELYEQYF.

V is TRBV23-1 and J is TRBJ2-1; possible D gene TRBD2, 6 bases. TRBV23-1 is an open reading frame, and its role is uncertain. Trimming removed 10 bases at V and 0 bases at J, with 31 bases between. CDR3 length: 20 amino acids. The CDR3 DNA is TGCGCCATCTATGTGTCACCGACTAGAGGGCCCTCTGGCTCCTACAATGAGCAGTTCTTC. It encodes CAIYVSPTRGPSGSYNEQFF.

Of note for this clone: One junction end does not reproduce the germline sequence, and a read error may be involved. The V and J genes are TRBV7-7 and TRBJ2-3, with no clear D. Germline V CDR1 and CDR2: SSHAT, FNYEAQ (reference sequence). The CDR3 spans 13 residues. CDR3 region: CASSPPGKDTQYF. CDR3 bases: TGTGCTAGCAGCCCCCCGGGCAAAGATACGCAGTATTTT.

This chain uses TRBV5-4 with TRBJ1-6; TRBD1 agrees at 8 bases. This CDR3 spans 15 amino acids. Germline V gene data show CDR1 as SGHNT and CDR2 as YYREEE (reference sequence). J lost 10 bases, V lost 2 bases, and 8 bases had no gene match. The CDR3 sequence is CASSFPTGDYSPLHF. The CDR3 nucleotides read TGTGCCAGCAGCTTCCCGACAGGGGATTACTCACCCCTCCACTTT. Combining the CDR3 with reference TRBV5-4 and TRBJ1-6 gives the whole variable domain ETGVTQSPTHLIKTRGQQVTLRCSSQSGHNTVSWYQQALGQGPQFIFQYYREEENGRGNFPPRFSGLQFPNYSSELNVNALELDDSALYLCASSFPTGDYSPLHFGNGTRLTVT.

This sequence joins TRBV27 and TRBJ1-1; D remains ambiguous. CDR1 is MNHEY and CDR2 is SMNVEV in the germline V gene (reference sequence). Trimming left V 0 bases short and J 1 base short, with 6 bases between. The CDR3 length is 14 residues. CDR3 sequence reads: CASSLSGRNTEAFF. The CDR3 DNA is TGTGCCAGCAGTTTATCAGGCAGGAACACTGAAGCTTTCTTT.